This T cell receptor beta chain was sequenced in a study of blood T cell repertoires in COVID-19. Turning to the study itself: Samples of COVID-19 (acute and convalescent) were obtained from the United States, Italy and Spain.

TCRdb's copy holds only in-frame clones and misses some; the assay was immunoSEQ multiplex PCR. In the table there are 200,000 to 250,000 clones, about 88% of which are singletons. Germline CDR1 is MNHNY and CDR2 is SVGAGI (reference sequence). The CDR3 is 19 amino acids. Trimming cost V 5 bases and J 0 bases; bases outside gene matches: 12. The chain joins TRBV6-6 to TRBJ2-7; 14 bases match TRBD2. Sequences were obtained from peripheral blood. The sequence derives from a man aged 35 to 55 with active or convalescent COVID-19. Here the CDR3 reads CASSLYPGLAGVSSYEQYF. CDR3 in DNA: TGTGCCAGCAGTCTATACCCGGGACTAGCGGGGGTGAGCTCCTACGAGCAGTACTTC.